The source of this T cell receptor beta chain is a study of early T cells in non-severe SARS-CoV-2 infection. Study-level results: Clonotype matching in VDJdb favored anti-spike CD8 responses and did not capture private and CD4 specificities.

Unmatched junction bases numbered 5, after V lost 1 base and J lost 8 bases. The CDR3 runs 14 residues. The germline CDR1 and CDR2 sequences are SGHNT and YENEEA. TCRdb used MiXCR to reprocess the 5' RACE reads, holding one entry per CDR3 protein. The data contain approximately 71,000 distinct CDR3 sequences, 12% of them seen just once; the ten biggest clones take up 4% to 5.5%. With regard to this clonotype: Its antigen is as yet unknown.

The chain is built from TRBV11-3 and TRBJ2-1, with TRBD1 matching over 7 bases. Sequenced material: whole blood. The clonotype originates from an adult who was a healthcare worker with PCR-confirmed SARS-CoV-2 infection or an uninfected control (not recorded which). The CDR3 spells CASSLVRQGDEQFF. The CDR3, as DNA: TGTGCCAGCAGCTTAGTACGGCAGGGGGATGAGCAGTTCTTC. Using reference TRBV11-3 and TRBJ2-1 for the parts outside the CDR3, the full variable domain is EAGVVQSPRYKIIEKKQPVAFWCNPISGHNTLYWYLQNLGQGPELLIRYENEEAVDDSQLPKDRFSAERLKGVDSTLKIQPAELGDSAVYLCASSLVRQGDEQFFGPGTRLTVL.